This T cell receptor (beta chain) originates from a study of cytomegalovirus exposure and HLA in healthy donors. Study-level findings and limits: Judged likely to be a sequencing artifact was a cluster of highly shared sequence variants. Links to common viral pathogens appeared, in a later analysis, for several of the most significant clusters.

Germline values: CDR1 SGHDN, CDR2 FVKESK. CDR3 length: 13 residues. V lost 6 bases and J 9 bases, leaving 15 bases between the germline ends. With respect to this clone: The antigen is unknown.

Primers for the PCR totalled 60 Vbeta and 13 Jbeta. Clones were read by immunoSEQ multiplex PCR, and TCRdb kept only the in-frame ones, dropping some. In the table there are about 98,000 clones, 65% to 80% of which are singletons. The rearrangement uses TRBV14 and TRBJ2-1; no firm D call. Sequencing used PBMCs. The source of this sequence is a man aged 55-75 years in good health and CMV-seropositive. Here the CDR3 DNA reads TGTGCCAGCAGTCACGGTACGATTCGTGAGCAGTTCTTC. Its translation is CASSHGTIREQFF.